The present T cell receptor beta chain was sequenced within a study of OX40 agonist ivuxolimab in advanced cancers. As for the study in general: A diagnosis of hepatocellular carcinoma, melanoma, renal cell or head and neck cancer was present in dose-escalation patients. The dose-escalation cohort was around 83% male, with a mean age of around 54 years, ranging about 23 to 79.

Study outcomes and limitations: CD8+ T cells averaged more expanded clones than CD4+. Among patients with partial responses at 0.1-3.0 mg/kg, clonal expansion was among the lowest.

V trimming: 3 bases; J trimming: 4 bases; junction bases outside the gene matches: 4. There are 14 residues in the CDR3. CDR1 is SGHVS and CDR2 is FNYEAQ in the germline V gene. About this clone itself: Its specificity is not known.

Sequencing used immunoSEQ multiplex PCR; TCRdb keeps in-frame clones, though not all of them. The sample lists 70,000 to 85,000 clones, almost 85% seen once, with approximately 2.1% in the top ten. The sequence was obtained from an adult with an advanced solid tumor such as melanoma, head and neck, liver or kidney cancer. The input for sequencing was CD4+ or CD8+ T cells sorted from blood, taken in a trial of the OX40 agonist ivuxolimab. V is TRBV7-6 and J is TRBJ2-7, with 9 bases matching TRBD1. The CDR3 loop reads CASSLLGQGYEQYF. The CDR3 DNA reads TGTGCCAGCAGCTTGCTGGGACAGGGATACGAGCAGTACTTC. Drawing the rest from reference TRBV7-6 and TRBJ2-7, the complete variable domain is GAGVSQSPRYKVTKRGQDVALRCDPISGHVSLYWYRQALGQGPEFLTYFNYEAQQDKSGLPNDRFSAERPEGSISTLTIQRTEQRDSAMYRCASSLLGQGYEQYFGPGTRLTVT.